This T cell receptor (beta chain) emerged from a study of blood T cell repertoires in COVID-19. As handled by the study authors: Scientists estimated how many nucleated cells there were by amplifying reference gene primers. Sequenced by immunoSEQ multiplex PCR; TCRdb stores in-frame clones only, minus some. That table furnishes V, J and clone size, whereas the DNA furnished D and trimming. This table holds 310,000 or so clones, 85% to 90% found once. The germline V and J ends were trimmed by 1 base and 7 bases, with 13 bases remaining between them. CDR1 SGHTA and CDR2 FQGNSA come from the germline V gene. This CDR3 contains 15 residues.

The chain employs TRBV7-2 and TRBJ1-4; no reliable D call. The sample taken for sequencing was peripheral blood. This TCR was sampled from a man aged 70 or older with acute or convalescent COVID-19. CDR3 DNA sequence: TGTGCCAGCAGCTTAGTGAAGCGGTGGGGTGAAAAACTGTTTTTT. As protein: CASSLVKRWGEKLFF.